This T cell receptor beta chain is drawn from a study of shared clonotypes between healthy human individuals. Study-level results: The study found about 5% of naive CD4 clonotypes shared across a handful of donors.

Only in-frame clones appear in the TCRdb table, and some are missing; sequencing was by immunoSEQ multiplex PCR. The repertoire holds around 2.5 million clones, more than 85% seen once, with 0.36% in the top ten. This clone was found once. The antigen remains undetermined. The CDR3 is 14 residues long. The V end was cut by 6 bases, the J end by 1 base, with 12 bases between. Looked up from germline, CDR1 is MDHEN and CDR2 is SYDVKM. Researchers partitioned CD4+ cells into CD45RA+ naive and CD45RA-negative memory subsets. Sequencing input: naive CD4+ T cells from PBMCs. Subset defined: CD45RA+ positively selected. The clonotype comes from a young man in good health. Some clones in this sample may be carry-over from other donors' samples. The V gene is TRBV28, the J gene TRBJ1-1; D not certain. CDR3 in amino acids: CASRQRRGNTEAFF. The DNA for the CDR3 is TGTGCCAGCAGACAGCGACGAGGGAACACTGAAGCTTTCTTT.